The 20 T cell receptor beta chains reported below all come from one sample, sequenced in a study of cytomegalovirus exposure and HLA in healthy donors. Profiling relied on immunoSEQ multiplex PCR, and the TCRdb table lists in-frame clones only, not all of them. Altogether 100,000 to 150,000 clones are present, nearly 90% being singletons, with the ten largest covering more than 0.95%. The sample was PBMCs. The receptors were sampled from a woman between 18 and 30 years old in good health and CMV-seronegative.

The CDR3: CASSEYWFGAPNTEAFF. Here the CDR3 DNA reads TGTGCCAGCAGTGAATATTGGTTTGGAGCCCCGAACACTGAAGCTTTCTTT. This chain links TRBV25-1 with TRBJ1-1, with unresolved D. The CDR3 is 17 residues long. Trimming cost V 0 bases and J 1 base, with 15 bases left between them. Germline V gene data show CDR1 as MGHDK and CDR2 as SYGVNS.

On this clone: This CDR3 fails to terminate in the conserved phenylalanine or tryptophan, so it likely reflects a read error. The DNA is omitted, as the CDR3 cannot be located on it reliably, and the CDR3 follows TCRdb's listing. The rearrangement uses TRBV9 and TRBJ2-4; the DNA was not used to check the table's D call, TRBD1. With termini counted, the CDR3 has 12 amino acids. In germline, CDR1 is SGDLS, CDR2 YYNGEE. The CDR3 sequence is CASRTCPGQAFL.

This sequence joins TRBV5-6 and TRBJ2-7, with 7 bases fitting TRBD1. V lost 1 base to trimming and J lost 5 bases; unmatched junction nucleotides: 9. The germline gives CDR1 SGHDT, CDR2 YYEEEE. The CDR3 length is 15 residues. CDR3 loop: CASSLPTGTVHEQYF. Written as DNA, the CDR3 is TGTGCCAGCAGCTTGCCGACAGGGACCGTCCACGAGCAGTACTTC.

The chain links TRBV5-5 to TRBJ1-2, with D maybe TRBD1 (5 bases). Germline-derived CDR1 and CDR2 are SGHKS and YYEKEE (reference sequence). Trimming took off 4 bases at V and 4 bases at J, with 20 bases between the two ends. CDR3 size: 16 residues. The chain's CDR3 is CASSNAPLTAVYGYTF. CDR3 nucleotides: TGTGCCAGCAGCAATGCCCCATTGACAGCCGTCTATGGCTACACCTTC.

This chain links TRBV18 with TRBJ1-2; the D is unclear. Per the germline V gene, CDR1 is KGHSH and CDR2 is LQKENI. V was trimmed by 3 bases and J by 1 base, leaving 9 bases between them. This CDR3 comprises 14 residues. The CDR3 loop reads CASSPLQINYGYTF. As DNA, the CDR3 is TGTGCCAGCTCACCGTTACAGATTAACTATGGCTACACCTTC.

The chain links TRBV11-2 to TRBJ1-2; TRBD1 matches 8 bases. CDR3 size: 13 residues. Germline CDR1 and CDR2: SGHAT and FQNNGV. The V gene end was trimmed by 1 base and the J gene end by 6 bases; junction bases not matched to a gene: 1. This chain's CDR3 is CASSLGTGHGYTF. For the CDR3, the DNA is TGTGCCAGCAGCTTAGGGACAGGGCATGGCTACACCTTC. Complete variable domain (other parts from reference TRBV11-2 and TRBJ1-2): EAGVAQSPRYKIIEKRQSVAFWCNPISGHATLYWYQQILGQGPKLLIQFQNNGVVDDSQLPKDRFSAERLKGVDSTLKIQPAKLEDSAVYLCASSLGTGHGYTFGSGTRLTVV.

The V call is TRBV6-1, the J call TRBJ2-5, with 9 bases matching TRBD1. V shed 6 bases, J shed 4 bases, and the junction held 9 bases outside the gene matches. CDR3 length equals 15 residues. Germline values: CDR1 MNHNS, CDR2 SASEGT. The CDR3 loop is CASRPGTGSVETQYF. As DNA, the CDR3 is TGTGCCAGCAGGCCCGGGACAGGGAGTGTAGAGACCCAGTACTTC.

This clone was seen once. The V gene is TRBV4-1, the J gene TRBJ2-6; D might be TRBD2 (6 bases). Germline CDR1 is MGHRA and CDR2 is YSYEKL. The CDR3 runs 16 residues. V dropped 2 bases and J dropped 1 base, with 9 bases sitting between them. The CDR3 region has the DNA TGCGCCAGCAGCCAATCGGGGGTATCTGGGGCCAACGTCCTGACTTTC. Its protein product is CASSQSGVSGANVLTF.

This clone was seen more than once but under ten times. V is TRBV4-1 and J is TRBJ1-5; TRBD1 matches at 7 bases. Germline V lookup: CDR1 MGHRA, CDR2 YSYEKL. Losses at the gene ends were 4 bases for V and 5 bases for J; bases not matched to a gene: 8. This CDR3 has 15 residues. Here the CDR3 DNA reads TGCGCCAGCAGCCCGTCTGACAGGGAGTATCAGCCCCAGCATTTT. Translating it yields CASSPSDREYQPQHF.

The chain combines TRBV9 with TRBJ2-1; TRBD2 agrees at 10 bases. After removal of 6 bases from V and 7 bases from J, the junction contained 16 bases not matched to a gene. The CDR3 runs 17 residues. Germline CDR1 is SGDLS and CDR2 is YYNGEE. The DNA of the CDR3 is TGTGCCAGCACCCAATCGGGTAGCGGGGGGATGGGAAATGAGCAGTTCTTC. Its protein product is CASTQSGSGGMGNEQFF.

The V and J genes are TRBV7-6 and TRBJ2-5, with a weak D call TRBD2 (7 bases). CDR1 and CDR2 (germline): SGHVS, FNYEAQ. The CDR3 loop spans 14 amino acids. V was clipped by 4 bases and J by 2 bases, with 11 bases between them. The CDR3, as DNA: TGTGCCAGCAGCTGGCGGGGGCCACAAGAGACCCAGTACTTC. This translates into CASSWRGPQETQYF.

The V and J genes are TRBV29-1 and TRBJ1-1, with unresolved D. The CDR3 runs to 14 residues. Germline V lookup: CDR1 SQVTM, CDR2 ANQGSEA. Trimming took off 4 bases at V and 6 bases at J, with 18 bases between the two ends. Written as DNA, the CDR3 is TGCAGCGTTGTGAGGGATCCCCGATGGGCTGAAGCTTTCTTT. This codes for CSVVRDPRWAEAFF.

The chain links TRBV2 to TRBJ1-1; 8 nucleotides agree with TRBD1. V trimming: 6 bases; J trimming: 5 bases; junction bases outside the gene matches: 8. The V gene's germline CDR1 is SNHLY and CDR2 FYNNEI. CDR3 size: 14 residues. CDR3 nucleotides: TGTGCCAGCAGCGCTGGACAGGGCAAGACTGAAGCTTTCTTT. This translates into CASSAGQGKTEAFF.

The rearrangement uses TRBV5-1 and TRBJ2-3, with D possibly being TRBD1 (5 bases). Germline assignment: CDR1 SGHRS and CDR2 YFSETQ. The germline V and J ends were trimmed by 3 bases and 0 bases, with 14 bases remaining between them. The CDR3 has 16 residues. CDR3 in DNA: TGCGCCAGCAGCTGGACACCCTATTCTAGCACAGATACGCAGTATTTT. It yields the protein CASSWTPYSSTDTQYF.

The CDR3 spells CASSLGQGSEKLFF. CDR3 in DNA: TGTGCCAGCAGCTTGGGCCAGGGCTCTGAAAAACTGTTTTTT. This chain uses TRBV7-3 with TRBJ1-4; weak D call: TRBD1 (5 bases). The CDR3 sequence is 14 residues long. Per germline, CDR1 SGHTA and CDR2 FQGTGA. V lost 3 bases, J lost 7 bases, and 12 bases lay in between.

This chain links TRBV7-3 with TRBJ2-2; unclear D gene. CDR3 length: 15 amino acids. Germline loops: CDR1 SGHTA, CDR2 FQGTGA. V dropped 7 bases and J dropped 3 bases, with 15 bases sitting between them. CDR3 sequence: CASTPVGPHTGELFF. The CDR3 DNA follows: TGTGCCAGCACACCCGTTGGGCCCCACACCGGGGAGCTGTTTTTT.

The chain is built from TRBV6-1 and TRBJ1-3; D gene unclear. Germline V gene lookup returns CDR1 MNHNS and CDR2 SASEGT. V was trimmed by 7 bases and J by 0 bases, leaving 7 bases between them. CDR3 size: 13 residues. CDR3 DNA: TGTGCCAGCAACACCGACTCTGGAAACACCATATATTTT. Protein: CASNTDSGNTIYF.

V is TRBV5-1 and J is TRBJ2-6; 7 positions agree with TRBD1. The CDR3 extends over 15 amino acids. Trimming cost V 5 bases and J 2 bases; bases outside gene matches: 4. CDR1 SGHRS and CDR2 YFSETQ come from the germline V gene. The CDR3, as DNA: TGCGCCAGCAGTCTTCAGGGGGCTGGGGCCAACGTCCTGACTTTC. Translated, it gives CASSLQGAGANVLTF.

The J gene is TRBJ1-6, the V gene TRBV7-8; perhaps TRBD1 as D (6 bases). Trimming took off 3 bases at V and 10 bases at J, with 13 bases between the two ends. Germline V gives CDR1 SGHVS, CDR2 FQNEAQ. CDR3 size: 14 residues. The CDR3 protein is CASSFTGTMSPLHF. The CDR3, as DNA: TGTGCCAGCAGCTTCACCGGGACAATGTCACCCCTCCACTTT.

The chain uses TRBV7-6 and TRBJ2-2; 8 bases are shared with TRBD1. V was clipped by 5 bases and J by 4 bases; unmatched bases: 12. This CDR3 is 17 amino acids long. Germline V lookup: CDR1 SGHVS, CDR2 FNYEAQ. CDR3: CASSPGPDRGSTGELFF. CDR3 bases: TGTGCCAGCAGCCCGGGTCCCGACAGGGGTAGCACCGGGGAGCTGTTTTTT.